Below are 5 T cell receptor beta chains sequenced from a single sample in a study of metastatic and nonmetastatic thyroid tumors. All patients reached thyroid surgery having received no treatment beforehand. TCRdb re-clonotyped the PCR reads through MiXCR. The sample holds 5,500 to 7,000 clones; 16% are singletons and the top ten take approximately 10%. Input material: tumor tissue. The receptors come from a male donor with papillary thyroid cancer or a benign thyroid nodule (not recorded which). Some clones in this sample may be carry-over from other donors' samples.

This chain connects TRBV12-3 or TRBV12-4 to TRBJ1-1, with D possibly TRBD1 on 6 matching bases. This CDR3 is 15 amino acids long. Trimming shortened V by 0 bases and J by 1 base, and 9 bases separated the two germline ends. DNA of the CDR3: TGTGCCAGCAGTTTAGCTCGGACAGCGAACACTGAAGCTTTCTTT. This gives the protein CASSLARTANTEAFF.

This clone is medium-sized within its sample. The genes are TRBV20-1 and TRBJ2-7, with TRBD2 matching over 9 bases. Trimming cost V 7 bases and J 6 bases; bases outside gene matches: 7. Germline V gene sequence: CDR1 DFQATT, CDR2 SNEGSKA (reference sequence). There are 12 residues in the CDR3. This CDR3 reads CSVPGLASEQYF. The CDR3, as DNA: TGCAGTGTTCCGGGACTAGCCTCCGAGCAGTACTTC.

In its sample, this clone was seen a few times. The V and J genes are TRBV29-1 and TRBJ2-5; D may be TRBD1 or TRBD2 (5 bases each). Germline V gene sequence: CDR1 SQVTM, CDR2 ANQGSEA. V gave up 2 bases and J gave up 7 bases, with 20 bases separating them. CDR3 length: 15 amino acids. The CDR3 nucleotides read TGCAGCGTTGAACAGGGTAGAGGGGAATGTGGGACCCAGTACTTC. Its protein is CSVEQGRGECGTQYF.

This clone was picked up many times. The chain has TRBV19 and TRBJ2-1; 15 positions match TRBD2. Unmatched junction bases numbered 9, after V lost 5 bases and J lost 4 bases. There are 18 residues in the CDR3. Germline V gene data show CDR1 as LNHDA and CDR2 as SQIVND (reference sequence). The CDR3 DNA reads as TGTGCCAGTAGTCCTGCTGGACTAGCGGGAGGGCCTTACAATGAGCAGTTCTTC. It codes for CASSPAGLAGGPYNEQFF. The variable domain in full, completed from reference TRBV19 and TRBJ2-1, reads DGGITQSPKYLFRKEGQNVTLSCEQNLNHDAMYWYRQDPGQGLRLIYYSQIVNDFQKGDIAEGYSVSREKKESFPLTVTSAQKNPTAFYLCASSPAGLAGGPYNEQFFGPGTRLTVL.

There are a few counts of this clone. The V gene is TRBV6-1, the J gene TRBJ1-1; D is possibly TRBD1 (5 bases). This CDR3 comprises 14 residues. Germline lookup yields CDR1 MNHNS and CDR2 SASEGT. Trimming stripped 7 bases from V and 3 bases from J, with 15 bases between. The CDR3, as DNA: TGTGCCAGCATCAAGACAGACCTTGACACTGAAGCTTTCTTT. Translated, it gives CASIKTDLDTEAFF.